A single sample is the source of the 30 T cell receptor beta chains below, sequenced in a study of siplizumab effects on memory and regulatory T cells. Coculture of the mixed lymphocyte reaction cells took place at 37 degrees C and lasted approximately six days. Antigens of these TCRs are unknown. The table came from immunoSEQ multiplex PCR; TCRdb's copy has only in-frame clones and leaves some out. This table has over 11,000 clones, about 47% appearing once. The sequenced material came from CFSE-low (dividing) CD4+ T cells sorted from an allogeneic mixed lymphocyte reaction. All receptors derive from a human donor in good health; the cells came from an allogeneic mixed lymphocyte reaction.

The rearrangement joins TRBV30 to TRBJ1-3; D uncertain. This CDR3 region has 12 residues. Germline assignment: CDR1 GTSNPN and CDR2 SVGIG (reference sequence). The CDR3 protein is CASRALGNTIYF. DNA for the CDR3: TGTGCTTCGCGGGCTCTTGGAAACACCATATATTTT.

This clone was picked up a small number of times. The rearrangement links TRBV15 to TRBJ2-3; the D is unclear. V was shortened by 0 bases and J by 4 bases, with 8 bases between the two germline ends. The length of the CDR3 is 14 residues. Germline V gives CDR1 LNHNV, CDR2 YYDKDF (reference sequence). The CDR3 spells CATSRDRASDTQYF. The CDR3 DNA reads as TGTGCCACCAGCAGAGATCGGGCATCAGATACGCAGTATTTT. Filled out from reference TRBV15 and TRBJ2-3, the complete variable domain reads DAMVIQNPRYQVTQFGKPVTLSCSQTLNHNVMYWYQQKSSQAPKLLFHYYDKDFNNEADTPDNFQSRRPNTSFCFLDIRSPGLGDTAMYLCATSRDRASDTQYFGPGTRLTVL.

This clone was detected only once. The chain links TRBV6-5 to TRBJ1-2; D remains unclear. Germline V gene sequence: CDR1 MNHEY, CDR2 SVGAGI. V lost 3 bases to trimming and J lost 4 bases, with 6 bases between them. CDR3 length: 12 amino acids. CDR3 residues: CASSYEFYGYTF. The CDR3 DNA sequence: TGTGCCAGCAGTTATGAGTTCTATGGCTACACCTTC.

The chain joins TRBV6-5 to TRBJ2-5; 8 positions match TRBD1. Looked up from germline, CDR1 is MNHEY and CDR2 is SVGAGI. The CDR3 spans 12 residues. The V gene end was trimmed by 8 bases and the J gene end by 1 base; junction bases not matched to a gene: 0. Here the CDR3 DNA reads TGTGCCAGCGGACAGGGCCAAGAGACCCAGTACTTC. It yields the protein CASGQGQETQYF.

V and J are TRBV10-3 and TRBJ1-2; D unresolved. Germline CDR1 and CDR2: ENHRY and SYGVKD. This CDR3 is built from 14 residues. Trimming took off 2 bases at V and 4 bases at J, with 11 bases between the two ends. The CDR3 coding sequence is TGTGCCATCAGTGAGGGGAGGGAAGCCTATGGCTACACCTTC. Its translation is CAISEGREAYGYTF.

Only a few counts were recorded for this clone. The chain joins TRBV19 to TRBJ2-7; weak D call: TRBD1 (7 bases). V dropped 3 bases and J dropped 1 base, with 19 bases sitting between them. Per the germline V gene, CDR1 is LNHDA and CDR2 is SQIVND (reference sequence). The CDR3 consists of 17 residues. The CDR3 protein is CASSIGGGRLQSYEQYF. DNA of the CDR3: TGTGCCAGTAGTATCGGAGGGGGCCGACTGCAATCCTACGAGCAGTACTTC.

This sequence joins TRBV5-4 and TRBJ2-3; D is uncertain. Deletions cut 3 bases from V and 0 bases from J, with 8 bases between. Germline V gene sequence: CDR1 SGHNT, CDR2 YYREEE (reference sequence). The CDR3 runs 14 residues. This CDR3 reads CASSSVGSTDTQYF. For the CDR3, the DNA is TGTGCCAGCAGCTCGGTTGGGAGCACAGATACGCAGTATTTT.

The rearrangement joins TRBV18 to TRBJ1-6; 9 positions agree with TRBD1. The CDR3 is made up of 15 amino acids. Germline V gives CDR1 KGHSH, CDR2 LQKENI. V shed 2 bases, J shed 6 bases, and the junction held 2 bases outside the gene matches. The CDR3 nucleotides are TGTGCCAGCTCACCATGGGACAGGGTTAATTCACCCCTCCACTTT. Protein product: CASSPWDRVNSPLHF.

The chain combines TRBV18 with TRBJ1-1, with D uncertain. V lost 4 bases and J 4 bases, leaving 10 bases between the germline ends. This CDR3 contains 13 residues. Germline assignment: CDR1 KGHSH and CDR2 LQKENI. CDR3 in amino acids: CASSLNSITEAFF. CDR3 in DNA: TGTGCCAGCTCACTAAACAGCATCACTGAAGCTTTCTTT.

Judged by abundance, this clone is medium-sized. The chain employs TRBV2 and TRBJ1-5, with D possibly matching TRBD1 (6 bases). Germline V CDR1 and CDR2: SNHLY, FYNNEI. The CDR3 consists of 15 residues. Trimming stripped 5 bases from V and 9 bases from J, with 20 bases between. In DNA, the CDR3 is TGTGCCAGCAGTCCAAACGGGACACCACAGTGGCCCCAGCATTTT. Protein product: CASSPNGTPQWPQHF.

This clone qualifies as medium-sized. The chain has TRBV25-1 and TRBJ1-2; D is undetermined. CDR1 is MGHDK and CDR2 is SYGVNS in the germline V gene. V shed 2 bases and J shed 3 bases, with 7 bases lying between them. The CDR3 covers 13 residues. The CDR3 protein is CASSERADYGYTF. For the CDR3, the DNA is TGTGCCAGCAGTGAACGGGCTGACTATGGCTACACCTTC.

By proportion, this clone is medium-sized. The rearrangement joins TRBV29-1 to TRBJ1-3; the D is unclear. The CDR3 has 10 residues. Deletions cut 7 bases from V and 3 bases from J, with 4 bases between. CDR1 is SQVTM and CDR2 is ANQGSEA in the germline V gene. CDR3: CSASGNTIYF. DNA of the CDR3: TGCAGCGCTAGTGGAAACACCATATATTTT.

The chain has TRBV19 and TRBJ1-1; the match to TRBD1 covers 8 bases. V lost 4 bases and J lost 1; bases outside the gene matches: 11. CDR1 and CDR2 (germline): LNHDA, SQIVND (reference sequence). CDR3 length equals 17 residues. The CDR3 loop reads CASSRPPDRERNTEAFF. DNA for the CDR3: TGTGCCAGTAGTAGGCCTCCGGACAGGGAGAGGAACACTGAAGCTTTCTTT.

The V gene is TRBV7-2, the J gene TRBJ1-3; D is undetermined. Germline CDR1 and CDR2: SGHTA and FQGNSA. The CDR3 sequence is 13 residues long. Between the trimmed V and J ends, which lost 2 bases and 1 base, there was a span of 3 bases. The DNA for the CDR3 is TGTGCCAGCAGCTTACCGTCTGGAAACACCATATATTTT. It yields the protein CASSLPSGNTIYF.

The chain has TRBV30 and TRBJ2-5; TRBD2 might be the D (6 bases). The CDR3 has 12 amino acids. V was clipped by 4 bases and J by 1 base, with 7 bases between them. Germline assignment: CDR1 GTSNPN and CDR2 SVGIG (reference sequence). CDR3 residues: CAWNSGQETQYF. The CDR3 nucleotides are TGTGCCTGGAATAGCGGCCAAGAGACCCAGTACTTC.

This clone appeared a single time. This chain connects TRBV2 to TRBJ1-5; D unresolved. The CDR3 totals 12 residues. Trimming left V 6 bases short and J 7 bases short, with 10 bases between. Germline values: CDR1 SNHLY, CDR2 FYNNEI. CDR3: CASSPPLQPQHF. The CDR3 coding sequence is TGTGCCAGCAGCCCTCCCTTGCAGCCCCAGCATTTT.

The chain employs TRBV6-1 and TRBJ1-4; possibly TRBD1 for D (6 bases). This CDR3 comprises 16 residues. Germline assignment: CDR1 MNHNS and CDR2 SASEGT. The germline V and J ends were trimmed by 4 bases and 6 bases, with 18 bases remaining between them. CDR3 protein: CASSATGGDRDEKLFF. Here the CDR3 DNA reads TGTGCCAGCAGTGCGACAGGAGGGGATAGGGATGAAAAACTGTTTTTT.

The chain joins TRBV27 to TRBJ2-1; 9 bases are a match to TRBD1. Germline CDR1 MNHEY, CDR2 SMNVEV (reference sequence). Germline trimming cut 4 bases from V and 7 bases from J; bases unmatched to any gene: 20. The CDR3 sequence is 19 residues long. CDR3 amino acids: CASSWNRGRLAVGENEQFF. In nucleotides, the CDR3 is TGTGCCAGCAGTTGGAACAGGGGGCGTCTAGCGGTTGGGGAAAATGAGCAGTTCTTC.

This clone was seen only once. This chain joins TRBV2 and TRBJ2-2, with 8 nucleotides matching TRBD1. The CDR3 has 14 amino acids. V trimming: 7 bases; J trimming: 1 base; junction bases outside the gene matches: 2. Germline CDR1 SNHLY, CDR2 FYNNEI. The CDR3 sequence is CASNGQGNTGELFF. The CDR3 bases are TGTGCCAGCAACGGACAGGGGAACACCGGGGAGCTGTTTTTT.

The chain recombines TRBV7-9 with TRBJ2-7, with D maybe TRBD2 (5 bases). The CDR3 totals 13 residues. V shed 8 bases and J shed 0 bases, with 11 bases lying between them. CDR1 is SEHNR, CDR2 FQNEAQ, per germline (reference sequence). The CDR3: CASGLGDSYEQYF. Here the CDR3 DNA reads TGTGCCAGCGGACTCGGGGACTCCTACGAGCAGTACTTC.

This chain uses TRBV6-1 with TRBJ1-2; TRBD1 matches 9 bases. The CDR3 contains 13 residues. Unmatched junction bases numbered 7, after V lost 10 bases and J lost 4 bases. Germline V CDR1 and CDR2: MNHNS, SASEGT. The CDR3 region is CATRTGVGYGYTF. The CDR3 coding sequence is TGTGCCACAAGGACAGGGGTTGGCTATGGCTACACCTTC.

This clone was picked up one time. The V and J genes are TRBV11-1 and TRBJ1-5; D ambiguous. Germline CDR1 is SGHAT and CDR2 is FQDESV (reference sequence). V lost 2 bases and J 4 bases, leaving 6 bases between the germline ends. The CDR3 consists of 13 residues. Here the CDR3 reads CASSLLGNQPQHF. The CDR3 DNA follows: TGTGCCAGCAGCTTACTAGGGAATCAGCCCCAGCATTTT.

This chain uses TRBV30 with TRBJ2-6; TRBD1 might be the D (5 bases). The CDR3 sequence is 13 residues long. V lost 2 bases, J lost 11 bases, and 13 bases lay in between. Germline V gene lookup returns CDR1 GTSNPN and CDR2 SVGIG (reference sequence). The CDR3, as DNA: TGTGCCTGGAGTCCCAAGGGGCCCTACGTCCTGACTTTC. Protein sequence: CAWSPKGPYVLTF.

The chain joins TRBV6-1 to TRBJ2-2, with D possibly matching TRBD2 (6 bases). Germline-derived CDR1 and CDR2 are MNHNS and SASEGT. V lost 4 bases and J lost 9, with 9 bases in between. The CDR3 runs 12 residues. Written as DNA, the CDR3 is TGTGCCAGCAGTGCCGGGAGCAGGGAGCTGTTTTTT. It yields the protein CASSAGSRELFF.

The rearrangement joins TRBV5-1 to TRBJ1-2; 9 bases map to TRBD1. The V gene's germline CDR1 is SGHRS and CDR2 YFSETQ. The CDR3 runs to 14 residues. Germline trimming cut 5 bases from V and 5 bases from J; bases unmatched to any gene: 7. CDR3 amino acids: CASRPGQGSYGYTF. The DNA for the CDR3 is TGCGCCAGCAGACCGGGACAGGGTTCTTATGGCTACACCTTC. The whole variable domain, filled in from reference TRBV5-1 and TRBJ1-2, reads KAGVTQTPRYLIKTRGQQVTLSCSPISGHRSVSWYQQTPGQGLQFLFEYFSETQRNKGNFPGRFSGRQFSNSRSEMNVSTLELGDSALYLCASRPGQGSYGYTFGSGTRLTVV.

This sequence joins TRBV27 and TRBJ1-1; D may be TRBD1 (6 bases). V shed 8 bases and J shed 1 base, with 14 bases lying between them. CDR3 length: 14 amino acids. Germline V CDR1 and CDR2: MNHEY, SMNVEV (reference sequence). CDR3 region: CASAPLQGNTEAFF. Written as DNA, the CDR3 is TGTGCCAGCGCCCCACTACAGGGGAACACTGAAGCTTTCTTT.

CDR3 in DNA: TGCGCCAGCAACCAATTACAGGGAGGTGGGGAGACCCAGTACTTC. It translates to CASNQLQGGGETQYF. This rearrangement joins TRBV5-1 to TRBJ2-5; D could derive from TRBD1 or TRBD2 (6 bases each). Trimming removed 6 bases at V and 5 bases at J, with 20 bases between. There are 15 residues in the CDR3. The germline gives CDR1 SGHRS, CDR2 YFSETQ.

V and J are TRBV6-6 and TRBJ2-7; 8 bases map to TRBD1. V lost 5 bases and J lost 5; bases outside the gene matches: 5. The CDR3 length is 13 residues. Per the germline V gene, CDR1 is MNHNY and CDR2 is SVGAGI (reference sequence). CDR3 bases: TGTGCCAGCAGTCCGGGACAGGCAAACGAGCAGTACTTC. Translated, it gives CASSPGQANEQYF.

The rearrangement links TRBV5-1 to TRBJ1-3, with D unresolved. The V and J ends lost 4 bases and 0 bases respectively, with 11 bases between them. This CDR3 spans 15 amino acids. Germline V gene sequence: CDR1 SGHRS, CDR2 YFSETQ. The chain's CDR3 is CASSGRGDSGNTIYF. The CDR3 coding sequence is TGCGCCAGCAGCGGGCGGGGTGACTCTGGAAACACCATATATTTT.

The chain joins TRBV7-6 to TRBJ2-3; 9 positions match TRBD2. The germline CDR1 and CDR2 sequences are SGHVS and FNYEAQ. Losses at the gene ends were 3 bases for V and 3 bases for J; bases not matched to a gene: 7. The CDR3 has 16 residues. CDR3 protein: CASSFNPAGGTDTQYF. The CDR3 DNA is TGTGCCAGCAGCTTTAATCCAGCGGGGGGTACAGATACGCAGTATTTT.